Reported below is one T cell receptor (beta chain). This clonotype is labeled medium-sized (0.01 to 0.1%). What antigen it recognizes has not been identified. No base qualities exist here, and no much larger clone lies one base off it. V sheds 1 base and J sheds 5 bases, leaving 11 bases between their ends. Including cysteine and phenylalanine, the CDR3 has 13 amino acids. Only the CDR3 part of the read is kept: 39 bases, read in frame from the first base. Sequences GTSNPN (CDR1) and SVGIG (CDR2) are obtained from the germline V gene (reference sequence). The time point label, read with the paper, signifies: sample taken at primary tumor resection. Samples were obtained from about 75 patients with early-stage, untreated non-small cell lung cancer from the lung TRACERx cohort. Without any cell sorting, TCR sequencing was performed on whole RNA extracted either from tumor and nontumor lung tissue or from cryopreserved PBMC samples. Only patients for whom sufficient RNA was available from at least two tumor regions were selected for TCR sequencing. Before selection, tumor and adjacent nontumor lung specimens were reviewed by a lung pathologist.

The data stem from a study of spatial heterogeneity in lung cancer (dated by TCRdb to the late 2010s). Notes on the research overall: More beta-chain than alpha-chain transcripts were consistently detected, likely reflecting higher beta-chain transcript abundance. TCR transcript counts in tumor regions correlated strongly with a T cell transcriptional module score from matched bulk RNA-seq. In the raw uncorrected reads, each unique combination of TCR and UMI appeared on average more than ten times. The study quantitatively compared TCR alpha and beta repertoires across multiple tumor regions, matched nontumor lung and blood in non-small cell lung cancer. Nonsynonymous mutation counts, determined by whole-exome sequencing of tumor tissue, were related to features of the TCR repertoire. At surgery, over 200 tumor regions, 61 to 75 matched nontumor lung samples and 56 PBMC samples were TCR-sequenced for both alpha and beta chains.

Libraries were built with 5' RACE. Sequencing used a NextSeq 500. In the TCR library protocol, a unique molecular identifier was attached to each TCR cDNA molecule so that PCR and sequencing errors could be corrected. Concerning the study's data processing: TCR identification, UMI-based error correction and CDR3 extraction were performed with Decombinator tools. TCRs above a frequency of 2 per 1,000, corresponding to the top 1% of the tumor frequency distribution, were defined as expanded. Expanded tumor TCRs were classed as regional if statistically deemed absent (corrected P<0.05) from at least one tumor region, otherwise ubiquitous. Renyi diversity was computed with the R vegan package after each repertoire had been subsampled 100 times to 5,000 TCRs. CDR3 similarity networks were built from amino acid triplet string-kernel similarity, with CDR3s being connected when pairwise similarity was above 0.82. In-frame beta chains were kept once TCRdb had trimmed the public reads at Q25 with fastp and called clones with MiXCR. Records with the same CDR3 protein are collapsed into one entry carrying the most frequent genes and DNA. These V and J calls rely on TCRdb rather than the paper's analysis. This sample lists about 2,000 distinct CDR3 sequences; about 3% were detected once. Approximately 12% of the sample is held by the ten biggest clonotypes.

Findings and caveats that apply to the study as a whole: Counts of ubiquitous and regional expanded TCRs correlated with counts of ubiquitous and regional nonsynonymous mutations, respectively. Confirming at a functional level the hypothesis that regional TCRs recognize regional mutations was considered to require additional single-cell paired TCR alpha and beta sequencing. The number of expanded intratumoral alpha and beta TCRs correlated with the tumor nonsynonymous mutation count. TCR-seq coverage of tumor T cells was estimated at only approximately 7% for alpha chains and about 13% for beta chains.

The sequence was collected from a female donor with early-stage non-small cell lung cancer. This material consisted of lung tumor tissue, taken at surgery. Recombination linked TRBV30 to TRBJ1-2; too little of a D gene remains to name it. The DNA sequence is TGTGCCTGGAGTGACGGGGTGGGGTATGGCTACACCTTC. It translates as CAWSDGVGYGYTF.